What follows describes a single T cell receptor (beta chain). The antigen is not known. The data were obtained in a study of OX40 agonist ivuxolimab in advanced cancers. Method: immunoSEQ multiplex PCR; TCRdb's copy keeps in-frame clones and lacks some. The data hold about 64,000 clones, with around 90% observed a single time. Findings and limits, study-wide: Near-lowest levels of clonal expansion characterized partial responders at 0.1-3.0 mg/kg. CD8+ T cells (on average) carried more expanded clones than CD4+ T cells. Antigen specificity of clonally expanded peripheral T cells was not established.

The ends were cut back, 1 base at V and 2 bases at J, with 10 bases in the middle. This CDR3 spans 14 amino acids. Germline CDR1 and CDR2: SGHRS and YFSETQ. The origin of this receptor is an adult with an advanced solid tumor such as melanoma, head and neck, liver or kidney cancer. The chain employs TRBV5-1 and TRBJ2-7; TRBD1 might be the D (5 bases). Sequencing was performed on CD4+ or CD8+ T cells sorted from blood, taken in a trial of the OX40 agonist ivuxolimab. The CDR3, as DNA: TGCGCCAGCAGCTTGACAGGAGATACCTACGAGCAGTACTTC. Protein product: CASSLTGDTYEQYF.